The source of this T cell receptor (beta chain) is a study of T cell changes during pregnancy in multiple sclerosis. Trimming cost V 1 base and J 0 bases; bases outside gene matches: 5. Per germline, CDR1 SGHRS and CDR2 YFSETQ. The CDR3 length is 16 residues. Data came from immunoSEQ multiplex PCR; TCRdb stores just in-frame clones and leaves some out. This table has about 110,000 clones, 92% appearing once. Sequenced material: peripheral blood, taken after pregnancy. This TCR came from a female donor with multiple sclerosis, enrolled in a pregnancy study. V is TRBV5-1 and J is TRBJ2-3; 7 positions match TRBD2. The CDR3 loop is CASSLRLADSTDTQYF. DNA of the CDR3: TGCGCCAGCAGCTTGAGGCTAGCGGATAGCACAGATACGCAGTATTTT.